Sequencing of this T cell receptor beta chain was carried out in a study of cytomegalovirus exposure and HLA in healthy donors. Researchers ran the PCR with 60 Vbeta and 13 Jbeta primers. Some clones are missing from TCRdb's copy, which holds only in-frame ones; the method was immunoSEQ multiplex PCR. Of about 190,000 clones in the sample, more than 70% were seen once. In its sample, this clone was seen a few times. Sequencing was done on a sample of PBMCs. This sequence was found in a man aged 30-40 years in good health and CMV-seropositive.

Written as DNA, the CDR3 is TGTGCCAGCAGGACGGGGGGCGGGGATGAGCAGTTCTTC. Its protein is CASRTGGGDEQFF. This sequence joins TRBV6-6 and TRBJ2-1; D possibly corresponds to TRBD2 (7 bases). The CDR3 runs to 13 residues. V dropped 6 bases and J dropped 8 bases, with 14 bases sitting between them. Germline CDR1 and CDR2: MNHNY and SVGAGI (reference sequence).